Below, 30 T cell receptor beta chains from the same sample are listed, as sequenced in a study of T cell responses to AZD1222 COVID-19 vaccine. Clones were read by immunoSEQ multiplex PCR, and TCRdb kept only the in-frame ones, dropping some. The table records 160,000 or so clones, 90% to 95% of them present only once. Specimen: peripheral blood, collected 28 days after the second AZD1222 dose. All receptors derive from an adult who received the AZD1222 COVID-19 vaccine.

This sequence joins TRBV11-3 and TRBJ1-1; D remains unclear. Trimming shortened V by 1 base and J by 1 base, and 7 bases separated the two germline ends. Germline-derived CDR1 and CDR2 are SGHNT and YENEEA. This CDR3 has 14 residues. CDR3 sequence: CASSLGGRNTEAFF. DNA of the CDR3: TGTGCCAGCAGCTTAGGTGGGAGGAACACTGAAGCTTTCTTT.

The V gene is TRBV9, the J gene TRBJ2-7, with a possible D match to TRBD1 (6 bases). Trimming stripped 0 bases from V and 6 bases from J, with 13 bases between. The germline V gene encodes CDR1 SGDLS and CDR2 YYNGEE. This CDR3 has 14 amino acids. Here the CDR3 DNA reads TGTGCCAGCAGCGTAGGAAGCAGGGGAATCGAGCAGTACTTC. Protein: CASSVGSRGIEQYF.

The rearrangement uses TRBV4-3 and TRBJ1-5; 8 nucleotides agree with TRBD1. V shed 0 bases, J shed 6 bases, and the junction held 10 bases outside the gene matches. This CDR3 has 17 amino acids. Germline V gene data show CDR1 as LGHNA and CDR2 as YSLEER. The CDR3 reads CASSQDIPAGGTQPQHF. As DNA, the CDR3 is TGCGCCAGCAGCCAAGATATCCCCGCAGGGGGCACTCAGCCCCAGCATTTT.

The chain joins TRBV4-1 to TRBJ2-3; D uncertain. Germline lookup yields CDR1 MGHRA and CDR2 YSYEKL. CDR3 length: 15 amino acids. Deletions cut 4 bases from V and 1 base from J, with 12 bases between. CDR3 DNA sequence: TGCGCCAGCAGCCCAAAAGGCTCTGGCACAGATACGCAGTATTTT. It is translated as CASSPKGSGTDTQYF.

The CDR3 is CAWSVLGQPNTGELFF. The CDR3 region has the DNA TGTGCCTGGAGTGTTTTGGGACAGCCGAACACCGGGGAGCTGTTTTTT. The gene calls are TRBV30 and TRBJ2-2; 7 bases are a match to TRBD1. Germline trimming cut 0 bases from V and 0 bases from J; bases unmatched to any gene: 4. The CDR3 is 16 residues long. The V gene's germline CDR1 is GTSNPN and CDR2 SVGIG (reference sequence). The whole variable domain, remainder taken from reference TRBV30 and TRBJ2-2, is SQTIHQWPATLVQPVGSPLSLECTVEGTSNPNLYWYRQAAGRGLQLLFYSVGIGQISSEVPQNLSASRPQDRQFILSSKKLLLSDSGFYLCAWSVLGQPNTGELFFGEGSRLTVL.

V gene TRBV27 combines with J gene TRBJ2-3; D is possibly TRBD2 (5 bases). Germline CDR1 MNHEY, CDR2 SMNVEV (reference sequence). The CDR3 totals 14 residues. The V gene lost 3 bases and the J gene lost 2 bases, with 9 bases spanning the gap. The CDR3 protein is CASSLEAVTDTQYF. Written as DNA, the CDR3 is TGTGCCAGCAGTTTGGAGGCAGTCACAGATACGCAGTATTTT.

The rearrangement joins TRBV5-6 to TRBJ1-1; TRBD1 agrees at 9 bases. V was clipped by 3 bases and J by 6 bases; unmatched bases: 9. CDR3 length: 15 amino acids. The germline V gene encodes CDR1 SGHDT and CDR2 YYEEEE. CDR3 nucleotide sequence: TGTGCCAGCAGCTGGGACAGGGAAAACAGGGCTGAAGCTTTCTTT. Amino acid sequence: CASSWDRENRAEAFF.

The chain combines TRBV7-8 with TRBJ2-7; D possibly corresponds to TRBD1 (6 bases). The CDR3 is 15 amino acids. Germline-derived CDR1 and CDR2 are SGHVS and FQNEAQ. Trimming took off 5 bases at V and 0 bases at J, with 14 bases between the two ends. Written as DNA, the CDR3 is TGTGCCAGCAGCCCACCACAGGGTATCTCCTACGAGCAGTACTTC. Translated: CASSPPQGISYEQYF. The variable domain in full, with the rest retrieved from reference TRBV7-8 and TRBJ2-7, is GAGVSQSPRYKVAKRGQDVALRCDPISGHVSLFWYQQALGQGPEFLTYFQNEAQLDKSGLPSDRFFAERPEGSVSTLKIQRTQQEDSAVYLCASSPPQGISYEQYFGPGTRLTVT.

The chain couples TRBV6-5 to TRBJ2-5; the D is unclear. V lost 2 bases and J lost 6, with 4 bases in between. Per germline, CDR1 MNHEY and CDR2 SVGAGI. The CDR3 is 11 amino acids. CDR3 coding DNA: TGTGCCAGCAGTTACGGGCAGACCCAGTACTTC. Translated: CASSYGQTQYF.

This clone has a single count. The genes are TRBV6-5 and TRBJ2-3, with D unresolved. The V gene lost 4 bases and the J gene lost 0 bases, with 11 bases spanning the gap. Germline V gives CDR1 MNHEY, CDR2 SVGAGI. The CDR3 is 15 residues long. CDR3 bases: TGTGCCAGCAGTTTATCTCGGGCTAGCACAGATACGCAGTATTTT. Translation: CASSLSRASTDTQYF.

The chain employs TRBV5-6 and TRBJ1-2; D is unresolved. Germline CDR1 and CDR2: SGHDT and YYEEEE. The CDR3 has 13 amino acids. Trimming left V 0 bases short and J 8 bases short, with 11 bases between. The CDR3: CASSLARENGYTF. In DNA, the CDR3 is TGTGCCAGCAGCTTGGCCCGGGAAAACGGCTACACCTTC. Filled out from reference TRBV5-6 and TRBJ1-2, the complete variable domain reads DAGVTQSPTHLIKTRGQQVTLRCSPKSGHDTVSWYQQALGQGPQFIFQYYEEEERQRGNFPDRFSGHQFPNYSSELNVNALLLGDSALYLCASSLARENGYTFGSGTRLTVV.

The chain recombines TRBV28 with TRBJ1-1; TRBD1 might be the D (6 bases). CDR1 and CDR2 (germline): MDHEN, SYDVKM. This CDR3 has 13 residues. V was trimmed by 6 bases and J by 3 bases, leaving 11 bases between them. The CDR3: CASRGQLYTEAFF. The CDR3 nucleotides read TGTGCCAGCAGAGGACAGCTTTACACTGAAGCTTTCTTT.

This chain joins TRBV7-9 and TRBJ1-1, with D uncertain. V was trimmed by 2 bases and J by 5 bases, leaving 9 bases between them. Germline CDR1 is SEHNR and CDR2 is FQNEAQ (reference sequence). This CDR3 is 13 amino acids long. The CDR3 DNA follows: TGTGCCAGCAGCTTACGGGAGGGTACTGAAGCTTTCTTT. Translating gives CASSLREGTEAFF.

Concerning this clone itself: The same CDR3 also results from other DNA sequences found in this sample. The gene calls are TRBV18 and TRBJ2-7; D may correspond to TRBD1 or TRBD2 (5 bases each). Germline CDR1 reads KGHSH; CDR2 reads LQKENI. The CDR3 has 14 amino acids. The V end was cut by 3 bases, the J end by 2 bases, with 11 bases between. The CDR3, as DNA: TGTGCCAGCTCACCCGACCGGGGCACCTACGAGCAGTACTTC. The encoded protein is CASSPDRGTYEQYF.

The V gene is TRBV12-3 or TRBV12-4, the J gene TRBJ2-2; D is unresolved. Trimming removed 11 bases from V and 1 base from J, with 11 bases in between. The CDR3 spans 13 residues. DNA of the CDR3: TGTGCCTGCCAAGGAGAGAACACCGGGGAGCTGTTTTTT. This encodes CACQGENTGELFF.

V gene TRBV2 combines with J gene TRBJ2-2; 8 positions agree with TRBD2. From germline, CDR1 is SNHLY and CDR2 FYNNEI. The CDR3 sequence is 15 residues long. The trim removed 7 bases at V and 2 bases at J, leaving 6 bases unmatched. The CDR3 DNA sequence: TGTGCCAGCAAGGCACTAGCGGTCAACACCGGGGAGCTGTTTTTT. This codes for CASKALAVNTGELFF.

This CDR3 reads CSVDGAAGYTF. In nucleotides, the CDR3 is TGCAGCGTTGACGGGGCCGCCGGCTACACCTTC. J is TRBJ1-2 and V is TRBV29-1; D possibly corresponds to TRBD1 (5 bases). From germline, CDR1 is SQVTM and CDR2 ANQGSEA. This CDR3 spans 11 amino acids. V lost 3 bases and J 8 bases, leaving 10 bases between the germline ends.

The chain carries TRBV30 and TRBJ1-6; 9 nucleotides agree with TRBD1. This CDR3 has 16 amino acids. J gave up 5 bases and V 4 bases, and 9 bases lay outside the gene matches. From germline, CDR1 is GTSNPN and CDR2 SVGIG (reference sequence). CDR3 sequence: CAWISPHRGHNSPLHF. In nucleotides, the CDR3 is TGTGCCTGGATCTCCCCCCACAGGGGGCATAATTCACCCCTCCACTTT.

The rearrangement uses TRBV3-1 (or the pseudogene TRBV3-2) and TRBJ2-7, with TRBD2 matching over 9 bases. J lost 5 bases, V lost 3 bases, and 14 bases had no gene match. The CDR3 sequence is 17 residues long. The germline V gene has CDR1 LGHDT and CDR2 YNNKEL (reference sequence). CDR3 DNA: TGTGCCAGCAGCCACCTCGCCATTAGCGGGAGTCCCAACGAGCAGTACTTC. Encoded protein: CASSHLAISGSPNEQYF.

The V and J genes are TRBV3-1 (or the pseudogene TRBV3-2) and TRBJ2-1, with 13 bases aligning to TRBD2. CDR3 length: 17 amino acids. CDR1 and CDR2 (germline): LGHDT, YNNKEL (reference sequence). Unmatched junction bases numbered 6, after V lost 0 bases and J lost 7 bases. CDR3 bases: TGTGCCAGCAGCCAAGATTTTGGACTAGCGGGAGCTAATGAGCAGTTCTTC. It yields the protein CASSQDFGLAGANEQFF.

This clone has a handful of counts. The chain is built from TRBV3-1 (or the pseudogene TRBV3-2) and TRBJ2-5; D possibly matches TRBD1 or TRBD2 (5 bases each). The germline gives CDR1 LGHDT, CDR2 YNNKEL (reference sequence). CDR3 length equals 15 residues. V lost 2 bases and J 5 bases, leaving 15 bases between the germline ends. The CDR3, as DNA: TGTGCCAGCAGCCAAATCGGGACCCAAAAGGAGACCCAGTACTTC. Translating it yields CASSQIGTQKETQYF.

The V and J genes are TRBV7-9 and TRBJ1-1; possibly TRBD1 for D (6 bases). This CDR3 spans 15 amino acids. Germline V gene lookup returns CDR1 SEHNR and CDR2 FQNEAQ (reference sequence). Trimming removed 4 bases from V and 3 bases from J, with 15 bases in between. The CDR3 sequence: CASSSPGGRDTEAFF. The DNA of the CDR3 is TGTGCCAGCAGCTCCCCGGGGGGCAGGGACACTGAAGCTTTCTTT.

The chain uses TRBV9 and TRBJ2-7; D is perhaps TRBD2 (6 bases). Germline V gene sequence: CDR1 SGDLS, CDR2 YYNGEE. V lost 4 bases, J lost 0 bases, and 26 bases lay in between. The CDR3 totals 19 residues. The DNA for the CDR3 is TGTGCCAGCAGCCCCCGGGGTAGCGGAGGTCCGGTGCTCTCCTACGAGCAGTACTTC. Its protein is CASSPRGSGGPVLSYEQYF.

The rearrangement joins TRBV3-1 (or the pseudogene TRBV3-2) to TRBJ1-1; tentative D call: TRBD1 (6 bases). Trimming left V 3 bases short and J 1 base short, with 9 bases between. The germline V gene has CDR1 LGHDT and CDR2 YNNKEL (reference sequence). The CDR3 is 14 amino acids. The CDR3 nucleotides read TGTGCCAGCAGCCACCTCAGGGGGAACACTGAAGCTTTCTTT. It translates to CASSHLRGNTEAFF.

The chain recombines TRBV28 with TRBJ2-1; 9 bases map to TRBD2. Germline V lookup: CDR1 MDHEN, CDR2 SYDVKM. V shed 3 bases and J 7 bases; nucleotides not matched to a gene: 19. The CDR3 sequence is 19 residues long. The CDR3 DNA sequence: TGTGCCAGCAGTTTCCATGGGCTGACGCAAGCGGGAGGACTGAATGAGCAGTTCTTC. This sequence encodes CASSFHGLTQAGGLNEQFF.

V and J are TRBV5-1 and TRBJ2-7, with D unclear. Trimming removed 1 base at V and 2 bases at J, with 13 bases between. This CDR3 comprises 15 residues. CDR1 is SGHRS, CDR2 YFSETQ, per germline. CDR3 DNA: TGCGCCAGCAGCTTGTTGGAAACGGTCCCCTACGAGCAGTACTTC. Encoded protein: CASSLLETVPYEQYF.

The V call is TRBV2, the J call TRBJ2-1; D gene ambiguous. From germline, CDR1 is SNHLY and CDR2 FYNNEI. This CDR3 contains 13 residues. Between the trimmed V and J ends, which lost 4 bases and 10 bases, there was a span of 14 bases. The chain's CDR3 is CASSGEPDGEQFF. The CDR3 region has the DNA TGTGCCAGCAGTGGAGAACCCGACGGGGAGCAGTTCTTC.

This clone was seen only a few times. CDR3 DNA sequence: TGTGCCAGCAGTCCTAGCGGGGTGAGCTCCTACGAGCAGTACTTC. As protein: CASSPSGVSSYEQYF. The rearrangement joins TRBV28 to TRBJ2-7, with 9 bases lining up with TRBD2. The trim removed 5 bases at V and 0 bases at J, leaving 5 bases unmatched. CDR3 length: 15 residues. In germline, CDR1 is MDHEN, CDR2 SYDVKM.

CDR3 region: CASSDSFLAGRADTQYF. CDR3 coding DNA: TGTGCCAGCAGTGATTCTTTCCTAGCGGGAAGGGCAGATACGCAGTATTTT. The genes are TRBV6-1 and TRBJ2-3; 9 bases map to TRBD2. Losses at the gene ends were 3 bases for V and 4 bases for J; bases not matched to a gene: 11. The germline gives CDR1 MNHNS, CDR2 SASEGT. This CDR3 region has 17 residues.

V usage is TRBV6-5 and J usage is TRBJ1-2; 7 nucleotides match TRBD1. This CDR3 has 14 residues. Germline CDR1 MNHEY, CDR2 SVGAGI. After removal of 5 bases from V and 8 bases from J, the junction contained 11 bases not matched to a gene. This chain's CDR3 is CASSPTGDSRGYTF. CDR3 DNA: TGTGCCAGCAGTCCCACAGGGGATTCGAGGGGCTACACCTTC.